This T cell receptor (beta chain) comes out of a study of blood T cell repertoires in COVID-19. Study-level background: Sources were T cells, B-cell-depleted T cells, or PBMCs; the material itself was cDNA or gDNA.

In the original processing: Counts of nucleated cells, estimated from reference gene primer amplification, were obtained. Sequenced by immunoSEQ multiplex PCR; TCRdb stores in-frame clones only, minus some. The V and J calls and clone size were taken over from that table, and D and trimming were inferred from the DNA. Here the sample spans a few hundred thousand clones, around 84% being singletons. This CDR3 region has 14 residues. Germline V lookup: CDR1 KGHSY, CDR2 FQNENV. The junction had 2 bases not matched to a gene; V was cut back by 5 bases and J by 0 bases. The chain couples TRBV16 to TRBJ1-1; 8 bases map to TRBD1. The sequence came from a man in his forties or fifties with acute or convalescent COVID-19. The sample was peripheral blood. CDR3 protein: CASSSGQVNTEAFF. Written as DNA, the CDR3 is TGTGCCAGCAGCTCGGGACAGGTGAACACTGAAGCTTTCTTT.